Below are 24 T cell receptor beta chains sequenced from a single sample in a study of cytomegalovirus exposure and HLA in healthy donors. A multiplex PCR was run with 60 Vbeta primers and 13 Jbeta primers. Profiled with immunoSEQ multiplex PCR; TCRdb holds only in-frame clones, not every one. The sample holds fewer than 200,000 clones; roughly 90% are singletons and the top ten take about 0.24%. The sequencing input was PBMCs. The receptors were sampled from a girl under three years old in good health and CMV-seronegative.

As regards this clone: The identical CDR3 is also encoded by other nucleotide sequences in the sample. This CDR3 reads CAWRNRGGTGELFF. The CDR3 nucleotides read TGTGCCTGGAGGAACAGGGGCGGCACCGGGGAGCTGTTTTTT. This sequence joins TRBV30 and TRBJ2-2; 7 bases agree with TRBD1. Germline values: CDR1 GTSNPN, CDR2 SVGIG (reference sequence). The CDR3 sequence is 14 residues long. Unmatched junction bases numbered 5, after V lost 3 bases and J lost 4 bases.

This clone was detected a few times. The chain links TRBV4-1 to TRBJ2-7; TRBD1 agrees at 7 bases. Germline V gene lookup returns CDR1 MGHRA and CDR2 YSYEKL. This CDR3 contains 14 residues. V shed 3 bases, J shed 4 bases, and the junction held 6 bases outside the gene matches. CDR3 DNA sequence: TGCGCCAGCAGCCAGCCAGGGGGTAAATACGAGCAGTACTTC. Protein product: CASSQPGGKYEQYF.

The count of this clone is one. The genes are TRBV5-1 and TRBJ2-2; TRBD2 agrees at 9 bases. Germline V gene data show CDR1 as SGHRS and CDR2 as YFSETQ. The CDR3 is made up of 16 amino acids. V lost 6 bases, J lost 4 bases, and 10 bases stayed unmatched. CDR3 sequence reads: CASKHSGSSATGELFF. CDR3 coding DNA: TGCGCCAGCAAACATAGCGGGAGTTCGGCCACCGGGGAGCTGTTTTTT.

The chain carries TRBV11-3 and TRBJ2-3; 12 nucleotides line up with TRBD2. The V gene end was trimmed by 1 base and the J gene end by 13 bases; junction bases not matched to a gene: 6. The CDR3 is 14 residues long. Germline CDR1 reads SGHNT; CDR2 reads YENEEA. The CDR3 region is CASSLGLAGARKYF. The CDR3 DNA is TGTGCCAGCAGCTTAGGACTAGCGGGGGCCCGGAAGTATTTT.

This sequence joins TRBV4-1 and TRBJ2-1; 8 positions match TRBD2. The germline CDR1 and CDR2 sequences are MGHRA and YSYEKL. The CDR3 length is 15 residues. With V trimmed by 4 bases and J by 5 bases, 7 bases remained unmatched. CDR3 coding DNA: TGCGCCAGCAGCCGGTCGGGGGGGTACGACAATGAGCAGTTCTTC. Translation: CASSRSGGYDNEQFF.

The gene calls are TRBV7-2 and TRBJ2-3; D not resolved. The CDR3 contains 15 residues. Per germline, CDR1 SGHTA and CDR2 FQGNSA. The ends were cut back, 0 bases at V and 0 bases at J, with 7 bases in the middle. CDR3 region: CASSLALVSTDTQYF. Written as DNA, the CDR3 is TGTGCCAGCAGCTTAGCCCTCGTGAGCACAGATACGCAGTATTTT.

The CDR3 coding sequence is TGTGCCAGCAGCTCTCGAGCGGGAGCGATCGACAATGAGCAGTTCTTC. Translation: CASSSRAGAIDNEQFF. The chain links TRBV7-3 to TRBJ2-1, with 8 bases matching TRBD2. Looked up from germline, CDR1 is SGHTA and CDR2 is FQGTGA. CDR3 size: 16 residues. V lost 4 bases and J lost 5; bases outside the gene matches: 10.

This rearrangement joins TRBV7-6 to TRBJ1-1; 7 bases fit TRBD1. The CDR3 totals 17 residues. J was trimmed by 4 bases and V by 2 bases; bases with no gene match: 13. Germline V CDR1 and CDR2: SGHVS, FNYEAQ. DNA of the CDR3: TGTGCCAGCAGCTTATCCCTAGCACAGGGGTTCAGCACTGAAGCTTTCTTT. This encodes CASSLSLAQGFSTEAFF. Filled out from reference TRBV7-6 and TRBJ1-1, the complete variable domain reads GAGVSQSPRYKVTKRGQDVALRCDPISGHVSLYWYRQALGQGPEFLTYFNYEAQQDKSGLPNDRFSAERPEGSISTLTIQRTEQRDSAMYRCASSLSLAQGFSTEAFFGQGTRLTVV.

This clone came up once. At the DNA level, this CDR3 is encoded by other sequences in the same sample as well. The chain has TRBV4-2 and TRBJ2-7, with D tentatively TRBD2 (5 bases). The CDR3 length is 18 residues. Germline CDR1 LGHNA, CDR2 YNFKEQ. The V and J ends lost 1 base and 0 bases respectively, with 19 bases between them. Here the CDR3 DNA reads TGTGCCAGCAGCCAAGGGTTGGTGGGCCGAACTAGCTCCTACGAGCAGTACTTC. Its translation: CASSQGLVGRTSSYEQYF.

The genes are TRBV7-9 and TRBJ2-7; no clear D gene. Germline loops: CDR1 SEHNR, CDR2 FQNEAQ (reference sequence). The germline V and J ends were trimmed by 5 bases and 0 bases, with 5 bases remaining between them. The CDR3 runs 12 residues. As DNA, the CDR3 is TGTGCCAGCAGCCTCAGCTCCTACGAGCAGTACTTC. This gives the protein CASSLSSYEQYF.

About this clone: A junction end diverges from the germline sequence, so it may reflect a read error. J is TRBJ1-1 and V is TRBV7-9; the D is unclear. Per the germline V gene, CDR1 is SEHNR and CDR2 is FQNEAQ (reference sequence). CDR3 size: 12 residues. CDR3 nucleotides: TGTTCCAGCAGCCTGGACTCCCCTGAAGCTTTCTTT. Residues: CSSSLDSPEAFF. The full variable domain, in which reference TRBV7-9 and TRBJ1-1 provide the parts outside the CDR3, is DTGVSQNPRHKITKRGQNVTFRCDPISEHNRLYWYRQTLGQGPEFLTYFQNEAQLEKSRLLSDRFSAERPKGSFSTLEIQRTEQGDSAMYLCSSSLDSPEAFFGQGTRLTVV.

This clone appeared a single time. The DNA for the CDR3 is TGCGCCAGCAGCCTAGGGACAGGGGGTCAGCCCCAGCATTTT. This encodes CASSLGTGGQPQHF. The rearrangement joins TRBV5-1 to TRBJ1-5; 11 bases are a match to TRBD1. The CDR3 loop spans 14 amino acids. V lost 4 bases to trimming and J lost 6 bases; unmatched junction nucleotides: 3. From germline, CDR1 is SGHRS and CDR2 YFSETQ.

This rearrangement joins TRBV2 to TRBJ2-2; TRBD2 aligns across 10 bases. The CDR3 is made up of 15 amino acids. Germline V gene data show CDR1 as SNHLY and CDR2 as FYNNEI. Trimming at V came to 7 bases and at J to 0 bases, leaving 2 bases not matched to a gene. The DNA for the CDR3 is TGTGCCAGCACTAGCGGGAGCGCGAACACCGGGGAGCTGTTTTTT. As protein: CASTSGSANTGELFF. The full variable domain, completed using reference TRBV2 and TRBJ2-2, is EPEVTQTPSHQVTQMGQEVILRCVPISNHLYFYWYRQILGQKVEFLVSFYNNEISEKSEIFDDQFSVERPDGSNFTLKIRSTKLEDSAMYFCASTSGSANTGELFFGEGSRLTVL.

This clone has a single count. The chain links TRBV5-1 to TRBJ2-5; 7 nucleotides match TRBD1. The better agreement between TRBJ2-7 and the DNA end casts doubt on the J call. Per germline, CDR1 SGHRS and CDR2 YFSETQ. This CDR3 comprises 14 residues. CDR3 DNA sequence: TGCGCCAGCAGCTTCTGGACAGGAAGCTACGAGCAGTACTTC. It encodes CASSFWTGSYEQYF.

J is TRBJ1-2 and V is TRBV15, with 8 bases that match TRBD1. Losses at the gene ends were 3 bases for V and 4 bases for J; bases not matched to a gene: 7. CDR1 is LNHNV, CDR2 YYDKDF, per germline (reference sequence). This CDR3 spans 15 amino acids. The CDR3 region has the DNA TGTGCCACCAGCAGGGGGACAGGAAGGATCTATGGCTACACCTTC. This sequence encodes CATSRGTGRIYGYTF.

V usage is TRBV7-6 and J usage is TRBJ2-7; no clear D gene. Between the trimmed V and J ends, which lost 3 bases and 5 bases, there was a span of 17 bases. This CDR3 is 15 amino acids long. Germline CDR1 SGHVS, CDR2 FNYEAQ. The CDR3 is CASSLLETNHDEQYF. The CDR3 DNA reads TGTGCCAGCAGCTTGTTAGAAACTAACCACGACGAGCAGTACTTC. Full variable domain (outside the CDR3, taken from reference TRBV7-6 and TRBJ2-7): GAGVSQSPRYKVTKRGQDVALRCDPISGHVSLYWYRQALGQGPEFLTYFNYEAQQDKSGLPNDRFSAERPEGSISTLTIQRTEQRDSAMYRCASSLLETNHDEQYFGPGTRLTVT.

This CDR3 is CASSRTGTGNTIYF. Here the CDR3 DNA reads TGTGCCAGCAGTAGGACAGGGACTGGAAACACCATATATTTT. The rearrangement joins TRBV2 to TRBJ1-3, with 8 bases identical to TRBD1. From germline, CDR1 is SNHLY and CDR2 FYNNEI. V was clipped by 5 bases and J by 2 bases; unmatched bases: 2. CDR3 size: 14 residues.

This sequence joins TRBV5-4 and TRBJ2-5; 7 nucleotides line up with TRBD1. Trimming at V came to 0 bases and at J to 2 bases, leaving 7 bases not matched to a gene. CDR1 and CDR2 (germline): SGHNT, YYREEE (reference sequence). This CDR3 spans 16 amino acids. In DNA, the CDR3 is TGTGCCAGCAGCTTGGGAGGACAGGTCCTACAAGAGACCCAGTACTTC. Translated: CASSLGGQVLQETQYF.

This chain connects TRBV14 to TRBJ1-1; D is unresolved. This CDR3 is 13 amino acids long. Trimming removed 1 base from V and 4 bases from J, with 7 bases in between. In germline, CDR1 is SGHDN, CDR2 FVKESK. This CDR3 reads CASSQVGGTEAFF. The CDR3 DNA is TGTGCCAGCAGCCAAGTCGGAGGCACTGAAGCTTTCTTT.

The chain links TRBV25-1 to TRBJ2-3, with a weak D call TRBD1 (5 bases). This CDR3 has 13 amino acids. Germline CDR1 is MGHDK and CDR2 is SYGVNS. V was trimmed by 5 bases and J by 1 base, leaving 7 bases between them. The CDR3 region has the DNA TGTGCCAGCAGTTTACAGGGCACAGATACGCAGTATTTT. Protein sequence: CASSLQGTDTQYF.

This clone is a singleton in its sample. At one of its ends the junction is not consistent with the germline gene, which may arise from a read error. The chain couples TRBV6-6 to TRBJ1-1, with D possibly TRBD1 on 6 matching bases. CDR3 length: 16 residues. The germline V gene has CDR1 MNHNY and CDR2 SVGAGI (reference sequence). The CDR3 here is CASRYSPGQMNTEAFF. The CDR3, as DNA: TGTGCCAGCAGGTACTCCCCGGGACAAATGAACACTGAAGCTTTCTTT.

There are a few counts of this clone. The chain carries TRBV19 and TRBJ1-3; possible D gene TRBD1, 5 bases. The CDR3 spans 15 residues. V lost 9 bases, J lost 0 bases, and 15 bases lay in between. Germline V gives CDR1 LNHDA, CDR2 SQIVND (reference sequence). The DNA for the CDR3 is TGTGCCAGCCGAGAACAGGCTTCCTCTGGAAACACCATATATTTT. It yields the protein CASREQASSGNTIYF. The variable domain in full, with the rest retrieved from reference TRBV19 and TRBJ1-3, is DGGITQSPKYLFRKEGQNVTLSCEQNLNHDAMYWYRQDPGQGLRLIYYSQIVNDFQKGDIAEGYSVSREKKESFPLTVTSAQKNPTAFYLCASREQASSGNTIYFGEGSWLTVV.

V usage is TRBV14 and J usage is TRBJ2-2; a possible D gene is TRBD2 (5 bases). The CDR3 has 16 residues. Trimming pared 2 bases from V and 6 bases from J, leaving 16 bases between. Germline CDR1 and CDR2: SGHDN and FVKESK. CDR3 DNA sequence: TGTGCCAGCAGCCAATTGCGGCGGGCGGAGCCCGGGGAGCTGTTTTTT. Translated, it gives CASSQLRRAEPGELFF. The full variable domain, its missing parts supplied by reference TRBV14 and TRBJ2-2, is EAGVTQFPSHSVIEKGQTVTLRCDPISGHDNLYWYRRVMGKEIKFLLHFVKESKQDESGMPNNRFLAERTGGTYSTLKVQPAELEDSGVYFCASSQLRRAEPGELFFGEGSRLTVL.

The genes are TRBV4-1 and TRBJ2-7; 9 nucleotides match TRBD2. Unmatched junction bases numbered 9, after V lost 6 bases and J lost 3 bases. CDR1 is MGHRA, CDR2 YSYEKL, per germline. This CDR3 contains 15 residues. The CDR3 sequence is CASRSIPSGIYEQYF. The CDR3 DNA reads as TGCGCCAGCAGATCTATACCTAGCGGGATCTACGAGCAGTACTTC.